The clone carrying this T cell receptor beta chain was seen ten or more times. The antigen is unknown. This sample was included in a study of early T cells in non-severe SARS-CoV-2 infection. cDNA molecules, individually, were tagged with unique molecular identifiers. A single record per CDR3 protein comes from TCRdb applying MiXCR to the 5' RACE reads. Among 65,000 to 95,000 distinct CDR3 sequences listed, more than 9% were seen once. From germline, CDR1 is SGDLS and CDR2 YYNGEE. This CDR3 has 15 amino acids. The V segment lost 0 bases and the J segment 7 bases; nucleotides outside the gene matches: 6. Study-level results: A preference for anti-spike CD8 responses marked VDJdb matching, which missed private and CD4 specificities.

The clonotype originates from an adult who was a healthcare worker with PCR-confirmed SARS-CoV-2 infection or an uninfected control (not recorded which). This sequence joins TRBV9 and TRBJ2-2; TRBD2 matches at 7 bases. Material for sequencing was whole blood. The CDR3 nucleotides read TGTGCCAGCAGCGTAGCAGGTCGGGAGGACGGGGAGCTGTTTTTT. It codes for CASSVAGREDGELFF.